This TCR beta chain was sequenced during a study of cytomegalovirus exposure and HLA in healthy donors. The CDR3 runs to 16 residues. Per germline, CDR1 SEHNR and CDR2 FQNEAQ (reference sequence). The J segment lost 0 bases and the V segment lost 5 bases, leaving 9 bases of the junction unmatched. The PCR was carried out with 60 Vbeta primers and 13 Jbeta primers. Profiled with immunoSEQ multiplex PCR; TCRdb holds only in-frame clones, not every one. The sample holds 150,000 to 200,000 clones, around 79% seen once. This clone was seen only once. This clonotype was obtained from a woman aged 45-65 years in good health and CMV-seronegative. The gene calls are TRBV7-9 and TRBJ1-1; 7 bases are shared with TRBD1. Sequences were obtained from PBMCs. This CDR3 is CASSPNRGYMNTEAFF. CDR3 DNA sequence: TGTGCCAGCAGCCCAAACAGGGGATATATGAACACTGAAGCTTTCTTT. The full variable domain, rest sourced from reference TRBV7-9 and TRBJ1-1, is DTGVSQNPRHKITKRGQNVTFRCDPISEHNRLYWYRQTLGQGPEFLTYFQNEAQLEKSRLLSDRFSAERPKGSFSTLEIQRTEQGDSAMYLCASSPNRGYMNTEAFFGQGTRLTVV.